The 18 T cell receptor beta chains reported below all come from one sample, sequenced in a study of Ad26.COV2.S vaccination and SARS-CoV-2 variants. Sequenced by immunoSEQ multiplex PCR; TCRdb stores in-frame clones only, minus some. The data contain 300,000 to 400,000 clones, 87% of them singletons. As to treatment: about 20 received Ad26.COV2.S at low or high dose, single or two shots; five or six received placebo; per-sample allocation not given. Day 63 following the first vaccine or placebo injection was when the samples were taken. The sequenced sample was peripheral blood, obtained in a trial of Ad26.COV2.S vaccine versus placebo. The receptors here all came from a person aged 18-65 years who received the Ad26.COV2.S COVID-19 vaccine or a placebo.

The table lists this clone with a few counts. CDR3 protein: CASRDDRGIYGYTF. The CDR3 nucleotides read TGTGCCAGCAGGGACGACAGGGGGATCTATGGCTACACCTTC. This sequence joins TRBV25-1 and TRBJ1-2; 9 bases fit TRBD1. The germline V gene encodes CDR1 MGHDK and CDR2 SYGVNS. The CDR3 is 14 residues long. V was clipped by 6 bases and J by 4 bases; unmatched bases: 6.

This clone has only a few counts. The genes are TRBV6-5 and TRBJ1-1; tentative D call: TRBD1 (5 bases). The germline CDR1 and CDR2 sequences are MNHEY and SVGAGI. Deletions cut 4 bases from V and 7 bases from J, with 10 bases between. This CDR3 has 12 residues. In DNA form, the CDR3 reads TGTGCCAGCAGTTCGACAGCGCGTGAAGCTTTCTTT. Protein: CASSSTAREAFF.

The rearrangement joins TRBV3-1 (or the pseudogene TRBV3-2) to TRBJ2-2, with TRBD2 as a possible D gene (5 bases). V was pared by 1 base and J by 3 bases, with 15 bases between. Germline assignment: CDR1 LGHDT and CDR2 YNNKEL (reference sequence). This CDR3 has 17 residues. CDR3 nucleotide sequence: TGTGCCAGCAGCCAAGTCGGGGTTTTCAGTGACACCGGGGAGCTGTTTTTT. This translates into CASSQVGVFSDTGELFF.

V and J are TRBV3-1 (or the pseudogene TRBV3-2) and TRBJ1-2, with 7 bases aligning to TRBD1. This CDR3 is built from 16 residues. The germline V gene has CDR1 LGHDT and CDR2 YNNKEL (reference sequence). The V and J ends lost 0 bases and 5 bases, in that order; junction bases with no gene match: 9. CDR3 DNA sequence: TGTGCCAGCAGCCAAGATGGTGGACAGGAGTGGTATGGCTACACCTTC. It yields the protein CASSQDGGQEWYGYTF.

The chain carries TRBV3-1 (or the pseudogene TRBV3-2) and TRBJ2-3; 11 bases fit TRBD2. Looked up from germline, CDR1 is LGHDT and CDR2 is YNNKEL (reference sequence). The ends lost 4 bases at V and 5 bases at J; junction bases unmatched: 8. This CDR3 is built from 16 residues. CDR3 sequence (DNA): TGTGCCAGCAGCCCTGTAGCGGGGGGGACTATAGATACGCAGTATTTT. It is translated as CASSPVAGGTIDTQYF.

In nucleotides, the CDR3 is TGTGCCAGCAGCCAGATAAATTCACCCCTCCACTTT. This codes for CASSQINSPLHF. This chain uses TRBV3-1 (or the pseudogene TRBV3-2) with TRBJ1-6; D uncertain. Germline V lookup: CDR1 LGHDT, CDR2 YNNKEL (reference sequence). CDR3 length: 12 amino acids. V lost 3 bases, J lost 7 bases, and 4 bases lay in between.

The chain combines TRBV7-9 with TRBJ2-7, with TRBD1 matching 8 bases. CDR1 and CDR2 (germline): SEHNR, FQNEAQ (reference sequence). The V and J ends lost 7 bases and 6 bases, in that order; junction bases with no gene match: 20. CDR3 length equals 17 residues. CDR3 nucleotides: TGTGCCAGCAAGGGGGGTTCGTACGAGACAGGGGTTTCCGAGCAGTACTTC. As protein: CASKGGSYETGVSEQYF.

The chain recombines TRBV5-1 with TRBJ1-4; 8 nucleotides agree with TRBD1. The CDR3 is 15 amino acids. Germline values: CDR1 SGHRS, CDR2 YFSETQ. V shed 4 bases, J shed 6 bases, and the junction held 8 bases outside the gene matches. DNA for the CDR3: TGCGCCAGCAGCCCGACGGGACAGGAGTATGAAAAACTGTTTTTT. It encodes CASSPTGQEYEKLFF.

The J gene is TRBJ2-3, the V gene TRBV5-4; 9 bases match TRBD2. The V and J ends lost 3 bases and 3 bases, in that order; junction bases with no gene match: 8. Per the germline V gene, CDR1 is SGHNT and CDR2 is YYREEE (reference sequence). The CDR3 is 16 residues long. This CDR3 is CASSSGGAGGTDTQYF. Written as DNA, the CDR3 is TGTGCCAGCAGCTCCGGAGGCGCGGGGGGGACAGATACGCAGTATTTT.

This clone was observed a handful of times. The CDR3 here is CASSLGTGHSNQPQHF. CDR3 bases: TGTGCCAGCAGCTTAGGGACAGGTCATAGCAATCAGCCCCAGCATTTT. This chain uses TRBV7-9 with TRBJ1-5; TRBD1 matches 7 bases. Trimming took 1 base from V and 0 from J; bases not matched to a gene: 3. Germline values: CDR1 SEHNR, CDR2 FQNEAQ (reference sequence). This CDR3 contains 16 residues.

The rearrangement joins TRBV11-3 to TRBJ1-3; D is unresolved. The germline V gene encodes CDR1 SGHNT and CDR2 YENEEA. This CDR3 has 13 amino acids. Deletions cut 4 bases from V and 4 bases from J, with 8 bases between. The CDR3 DNA reads as TGTGCCAGCAGCTCGGGTCGCGGAAACACCATATATTTT. It encodes CASSSGRGNTIYF. The variable domain in full, completed from reference TRBV11-3 and TRBJ1-3, reads EAGVVQSPRYKIIEKKQPVAFWCNPISGHNTLYWYLQNLGQGPELLIRYENEEAVDDSQLPKDRFSAERLKGVDSTLKIQPAELGDSAVYLCASSSGRGNTIYFGEGSWLTVV.

The V gene is TRBV28, the J gene TRBJ2-5; 9 bases align to TRBD2. Germline CDR1 reads MDHEN; CDR2 reads SYDVKM. There are 14 residues in the CDR3. V gave up 5 bases and J gave up 5 bases; unmatched junction bases: 6. CDR3 in amino acids: CASSLAGLSETQYF. The CDR3 DNA reads TGTGCCAGCAGTCTAGCGGGGCTTTCGGAGACCCAGTACTTC. Together with reference TRBV28 and TRBJ2-5, the CDR3 gives the full variable domain: DVKVTQSSRYLVKRTGEKVFLECVQDMDHENMFWYRQDPGLGLRLIYFSYDVKMKEKGDIPEGYSVSREKKERFSLILESASTNQTSMYLCASSLAGLSETQYFGPGTRLLVL.

This chain links TRBV4-2 with TRBJ2-2; D gene uncertain. Germline V lookup: CDR1 LGHNA, CDR2 YNFKEQ. With 0 bases removed from V and 4 bases from J, the gap between germline ends came to 9 bases. The CDR3 runs to 15 residues. As DNA, the CDR3 is TGTGCCAGCAGCCAAGATACCGGGTTCACCGGGGAGCTGTTTTTT. Translated, it gives CASSQDTGFTGELFF.

This clone was counted between two and nine times. V and J are TRBV6-5 and TRBJ2-2; D unclear. Trimming removed 0 bases from V and 6 bases from J, with 11 bases in between. The CDR3 is 15 residues long. The germline V gene encodes CDR1 MNHEY and CDR2 SVGAGI. The CDR3 DNA is TGTGCCAGCAGTTACTCGCAAGGGTTATCCGGGGAGCTGTTTTTT. Translating gives CASSYSQGLSGELFF.

The genes are TRBV7-9 and TRBJ2-5; 13 bases agree with TRBD2. Germline CDR1 is SEHNR and CDR2 is FQNEAQ (reference sequence). This CDR3 spans 16 amino acids. The ends lost 4 bases at V and 4 bases at J; junction bases unmatched: 6. Here the CDR3 DNA reads TGTGCCAGCAGCTGGACTAGCGGGGGAGTGGGAGAGACCCAGTACTTC. Its protein is CASSWTSGGVGETQYF.

This clone was detected only once. J is TRBJ1-5 and V is TRBV18; tentatively, D is TRBD1 (6 bases). Trimming cost V 3 bases and J 6 bases, with 12 bases left between them. Germline lookup yields CDR1 KGHSH and CDR2 LQKENI. The CDR3 is 14 amino acids. In DNA, the CDR3 is TGTGCCAGCTCACCTACACAAGGGGGTCAGCCCCAGCATTTT. Its translation: CASSPTQGGQPQHF.

This chain links TRBV3-1 (or the pseudogene TRBV3-2) with TRBJ1-5; tentatively, D is TRBD1 (6 bases). V was cut by 4 bases and J by 5 bases, with 12 bases left in between. This CDR3 region has 14 residues. Germline values: CDR1 LGHDT, CDR2 YNNKEL (reference sequence). The CDR3 spells CASSRGQTHQPQHF. CDR3 DNA: TGTGCCAGCAGCCGCGGACAGACCCATCAGCCCCAGCATTTT.

V and J are TRBV4-1 and TRBJ1-3; D call uncertain. The CDR3 extends over 13 amino acids. Trimming left V 4 bases short and J 7 bases short, with 11 bases between. Germline CDR1 reads MGHRA; CDR2 reads YSYEKL. CDR3 sequence (DNA): TGCGCCAGCAGCCGCGAGCCGGGGAACACCATATATTTT. Protein product: CASSREPGNTIYF.